Shown below are 25 T cell receptor beta chains from a single sample sequenced in a study of identical twins. Using its own MiXCR run on the 5' RACE reads, TCRdb lists one record per CDR3 protein. The table has around 960,000 distinct CDR3 sequences, about 12% seen once. These sequences were also reported in another study, on yellow fever vaccine responses in identical twins.

The material sequenced was PBMCs. Every receptor here comes from a woman younger than 35 in good health.

The chain links TRBV29-1 to TRBJ2-3, with D unclear. CDR1 SQVTM and CDR2 ANQGSEA come from the germline V gene. The V gene lost 4 bases and the J gene lost 6 bases, with 11 bases spanning the gap. This CDR3 comprises 12 residues. The CDR3 loop reads CSVGIIGDTQYF. The CDR3 bases are TGCAGCGTTGGGATAATAGGCGATACGCAGTATTTT.

This clonotype occurred a few times. The chain has TRBV4-1 and TRBJ1-2, with TRBD1 matching over 10 bases. The CDR3 spans 15 residues. Germline V gives CDR1 MGHRA, CDR2 YSYEKL. Losses at the gene ends were 0 bases for V and 4 bases for J; bases not matched to a gene: 2. CDR3 loop: CASSQDRDRGYGYTF. CDR3 coding DNA: TGCGCCAGCAGCCAAGATCGGGACAGGGGCTATGGCTACACCTTC.

This clonotype was counted many times. This chain links TRBV12-3 or TRBV12-4 with TRBJ2-3; TRBD2 agrees at 10 bases. J was trimmed by 2 bases and V by 6 bases; bases with no gene match: 17. This CDR3 comprises 19 residues. This chain's CDR3 is CASSLSSGRPPETTDTQYF. CDR3 DNA sequence: TGTGCCAGCAGCTTGAGTAGCGGGAGGCCGCCTGAAACCACAGATACGCAGTATTTT.

The chain employs TRBV12-3 or TRBV12-4 and TRBJ1-6; TRBD1 is a possible D gene (5 bases). Trimming shortened V by 6 bases and J by 1 base, and 16 bases separated the two germline ends. This CDR3 spans 17 amino acids. The DNA of the CDR3 is TGTGCCAGCAGAGGTCAAAAGGCAGGGTCCTATAATTCACCCCTCCACTTT. This sequence encodes CASRGQKAGSYNSPLHF.

The rearrangement links TRBV10-2 to TRBJ2-6, with D uncertain. Trimming stripped 8 bases from V and 0 bases from J, with 11 bases between. This CDR3 has 15 amino acids. Germline CDR1 is WSHSY and CDR2 is SAAADI. The CDR3 protein is CASGSGSSGANVLTF. For the CDR3, the DNA is TGCGCCAGCGGGTCCGGCAGCTCTGGGGCCAACGTCCTGACTTTC.

This clonotype was found many times. The chain combines TRBV10-3 with TRBJ2-7; 7 bases line up with TRBD1. This CDR3 region has 17 residues. The germline V gene has CDR1 ENHRY and CDR2 SYGVKD. The V gene end was trimmed by 6 bases and the J gene end by 5 bases; junction bases not matched to a gene: 19. The CDR3 region has the DNA TGTGCCATCAGCGCCAGCAGTGGGACAGTAAAAACCGACGAGCAGTACTTC. Translation gives CAISASSGTVKTDEQYF.

The chain recombines TRBV20-1 with TRBJ1-5; TRBD1 might be the D (6 bases). Trimming cost V 5 bases and J 0 bases, with 17 bases left between them. This CDR3 has 16 amino acids. Germline V gives CDR1 DFQATT, CDR2 SNEGSKA (reference sequence). Here the CDR3 DNA reads TGCAGTGCTCGCTTACAGGGAGGAAATAGCAATCAGCCCCAGCATTTT. Protein: CSARLQGGNSNQPQHF.

This clonotype came up a few times. The J gene is TRBJ1-2, the V gene TRBV28; D might be TRBD1 (6 bases). Germline lookup yields CDR1 MDHEN and CDR2 SYDVKM. V was pared by 5 bases and J by 2 bases, with 24 bases between. CDR3 length: 18 residues. CDR3 sequence: CASSATGHTKFVNYGYTF. CDR3 DNA sequence: TGTGCCAGCAGTGCAACGGGACACACAAAATTCGTAAACTATGGCTACACCTTC.

Comment on this clonotype: Possible read error: a much larger clone is one base away. This chain joins TRBV27 and TRBJ1-1; maybe TRBD1 (5 bases). The V gene's germline CDR1 is MNHEY and CDR2 SMNVEV (reference sequence). The CDR3 is 14 residues long. Trimming cost V 4 bases and J 3 bases, with 12 bases left between them. The CDR3 nucleotides are TGTGCCAGCAGTTCAGGGACCATGTACACTGAAGCTTTCTTT. Translation: CASSSGTMYTEAFF.

Only a few counts were recorded for this clonotype. The chain recombines TRBV10-3 with TRBJ2-1, with 9 bases lining up with TRBD2. Per germline, CDR1 ENHRY and CDR2 SYGVKD. The CDR3 consists of 14 residues. V lost 6 bases to trimming and J lost 5 bases; unmatched junction nucleotides: 5. The CDR3 sequence is CAISRLAEHNEQFF. The CDR3 DNA reads TGTGCCATCAGCCGACTAGCGGAACACAATGAGCAGTTCTTC.

The genes are TRBV6-4 and TRBJ2-7; possibly TRBD1 for D (6 bases). V was shortened by 4 bases and J by 3 bases, with 13 bases between the two germline ends. Germline-derived CDR1 and CDR2 are MRHNA and SNTAGT. The CDR3 is 14 amino acids. CDR3 loop: CASSGQVLVYEQYV. The CDR3 bases are TGTGCCAGCAGTGGACAGGTCCTCGTCTACGAGCAGTACGTC.

This clonotype has a handful of counts. The chain's CDR3 is CASSFRDTQPQHF. The CDR3 bases are TGTGCCAGCAGTTTTCGTGACACTCAGCCCCAGCATTTT. The rearrangement uses TRBV12-3 or TRBV12-4 and TRBJ1-5; D gene ambiguous. This CDR3 is built from 13 residues. V lost 3 bases and J lost 6, with 9 bases in between.

The rearrangement uses TRBV4-1 and TRBJ2-5; weak D call: TRBD2 (6 bases). From germline, CDR1 is MGHRA and CDR2 YSYEKL. V dropped 3 bases and J dropped 5 bases, with 16 bases sitting between them. The CDR3 sequence is 15 residues long. This CDR3 is CASSHRESEWETQYF. The CDR3 DNA reads as TGCGCCAGCAGCCACCGGGAGAGTGAGTGGGAGACCCAGTACTTC.

This clonotype was seen only a few times. The J gene is TRBJ2-5, the V gene TRBV20-1; D remains unclear. The germline CDR1 and CDR2 sequences are DFQATT and SNEGSKA (reference sequence). Between the trimmed V and J ends, which lost 2 bases and 2 bases, there was a span of 6 bases. The CDR3 runs 12 residues. DNA for the CDR3: TGCAGTGCTAGACCCAGTCAAGAGACCCAGTACTTC. Its protein is CSARPSQETQYF.

This chain connects TRBV20-1 to TRBJ2-5; TRBD2 matches 14 bases. The germline V gene encodes CDR1 DFQATT and CDR2 SNEGSKA (reference sequence). V dropped 5 bases and J dropped 2; count of bases not matched to a gene: 4. The CDR3 totals 15 residues. Written as DNA, the CDR3 is TGCAGTGCTCCGACTAGCGGGGGGGAACAAGAGACCCAGTACTTC. Residues: CSAPTSGGEQETQYF.

This clonotype has only a few counts. J is TRBJ1-1 and V is TRBV7-9; 9 nucleotides agree with TRBD1. The CDR3 loop spans 15 amino acids. Per germline, CDR1 SEHNR and CDR2 FQNEAQ (reference sequence). The junction had 5 bases not matched to a gene; V was cut back by 1 base and J by 5 bases. The CDR3 region is CASSLEQGARTEAFF. As DNA, the CDR3 is TGTGCCAGCAGCTTAGAACAGGGGGCTCGAACTGAAGCTTTCTTT.

This clonotype was recorded many times. The V and J genes are TRBV5-5 and TRBJ2-1; 8 nucleotides agree with TRBD2. CDR3 length: 15 residues. V lost 1 base and J lost 7; bases outside the gene matches: 7. Looked up from germline, CDR1 is SGHKS and CDR2 is YYEKEE (reference sequence). The CDR3 DNA reads TGTGCCAGCAGCTTGTTCGCGGGAGGAGGAAATGAGCAGTTCTTC. Translating it yields CASSLFAGGGNEQFF.

In this sample, this clonotype turned up a few times. The chain uses TRBV6-4 and TRBJ2-4, with D tentatively TRBD1 (6 bases). The CDR3 is 20 amino acids. V lost 6 bases and J lost 0, with 27 bases in between. Looked up from germline, CDR1 is MRHNA and CDR2 is SNTAGT. This chain's CDR3 is CASSHSRAHTGPLAKNIQYF. The CDR3 DNA sequence: TGTGCCAGCAGCCATTCACGGGCACACACAGGGCCTCTAGCCAAAAACATTCAGTACTTC.

This clonotype was seen more than once but under ten times. This chain joins TRBV4-1 and TRBJ2-3; 9 bases map to TRBD2. There are 18 residues in the CDR3. Germline values: CDR1 MGHRA, CDR2 YSYEKL. V trimming: 0 bases; J trimming: 0 bases; junction bases outside the gene matches: 7. The CDR3 region is CASSQDKTSGLSTDTQYF. DNA of the CDR3: TGCGCCAGCAGCCAAGATAAGACTAGCGGACTCAGCACAGATACGCAGTATTTT.

In this sample, this clonotype turned up a few times. The genes are TRBV24-1 and TRBJ2-1; D is ambiguous. The V gene's germline CDR1 is KGHDR and CDR2 SFDVKD. CDR3 length: 16 residues. Trimming stripped 4 bases from V and 0 bases from J, with 12 bases between. CDR3 DNA: TGTGCCACCAGTGACGGGCCGGGTAGCTCCTACAATGAGCAGTTCTTC. Translated: CATSDGPGSSYNEQFF.

The V gene is TRBV20-1, the J gene TRBJ2-7, with D possibly TRBD2 on 6 matching bases. CDR3 length: 12 amino acids. The germline V gene has CDR1 DFQATT and CDR2 SNEGSKA (reference sequence). V gave up 6 bases and J gave up 1 base, with 10 bases separating them. This chain's CDR3 is CSAVAGSYEQYF. The CDR3 DNA reads TGCAGTGCGGTGGCGGGGTCCTACGAGCAGTACTTC.

This chain connects TRBV9 to TRBJ2-2, with D perhaps TRBD2 (6 bases). This CDR3 contains 16 residues. Per germline, CDR1 SGDLS and CDR2 YYNGEE. V gave up 0 bases and J gave up 3 bases, with 12 bases separating them. The CDR3 reads CASSVVTGVDTGELFF. The DNA of the CDR3 is TGTGCCAGCAGCGTAGTTACGGGAGTCGACACCGGGGAGCTGTTTTTT.

With respect to this clonotype: This may stem from a read error, because a much larger clone lies one nucleotide away. This chain connects TRBV6-6 to TRBJ1-1; perhaps TRBD1 as D (5 bases). V was trimmed by 6 bases and J by 1 base, leaving 9 bases between them. The CDR3 is made up of 13 amino acids. The V gene's germline CDR1 is MNHNY and CDR2 SVGAGI (reference sequence). CDR3 amino acids: CASRPDRNTEAFF. The DNA for the CDR3 is TGTGCCAGCAGACCAGACAGGAACACTGAAGCTTTCTTT.

This clonotype was detected many times. The genes are TRBV28 and TRBJ2-3; 7 positions match TRBD2. The CDR3 consists of 15 residues. Trimming removed 2 bases from V and 1 base from J; junction bases left unmatched: 3. CDR1 and CDR2 (germline): MDHEN, SYDVKM. The CDR3 here is CASSLRLAGTDTQYF. CDR3 in DNA: TGTGCCAGCAGTTTAAGGCTAGCGGGCACAGATACGCAGTATTTT.

This clonotype was seen only a few times. The chain is built from TRBV15 and TRBJ2-5; TRBD1 is a possible D gene (5 bases). Germline CDR1 is LNHNV and CDR2 is YYDKDF (reference sequence). V lost 1 base to trimming and J lost 2 bases, with 11 bases between them. There are 15 residues in the CDR3. CDR3 bases: TGTGCCACCAGCAGAGGAACCCCAGGGCAAGAGACCCAGTACTTC. This codes for CATSRGTPGQETQYF.